In this sample, the clone carrying this T cell receptor (beta chain) turned up a few times. This entry belongs to a study of T cells after yellow fever vaccination. The overall study: Low-cell-number fractions were prepared with SMART-Seq v4 Ultra Low Input.

V was trimmed by 1 base and J by 7 bases, leaving 15 bases between them. Germline CDR1 SGHKS, CDR2 YYEKEE (reference sequence). This CDR3 spans 14 amino acids. TCRdb called the 5' RACE reads again in MiXCR, with one record for every CDR3 protein. The table records about 400,000 distinct CDR3 sequences, 6.2% of them present only once. Source: PBMCs, taken 5 days after the yellow fever booster vaccination. The receptor was isolated from a man younger than 45 who received the YFV17D yellow fever vaccine. J is TRBJ2-7 and V is TRBV5-5, with D unclear. The DNA of the CDR3 is TGTGCCAGCAGCTTGAAGCTGGCAGCTGAGGAGCAGTACTTC. This translates into CASSLKLAAEEQYF.